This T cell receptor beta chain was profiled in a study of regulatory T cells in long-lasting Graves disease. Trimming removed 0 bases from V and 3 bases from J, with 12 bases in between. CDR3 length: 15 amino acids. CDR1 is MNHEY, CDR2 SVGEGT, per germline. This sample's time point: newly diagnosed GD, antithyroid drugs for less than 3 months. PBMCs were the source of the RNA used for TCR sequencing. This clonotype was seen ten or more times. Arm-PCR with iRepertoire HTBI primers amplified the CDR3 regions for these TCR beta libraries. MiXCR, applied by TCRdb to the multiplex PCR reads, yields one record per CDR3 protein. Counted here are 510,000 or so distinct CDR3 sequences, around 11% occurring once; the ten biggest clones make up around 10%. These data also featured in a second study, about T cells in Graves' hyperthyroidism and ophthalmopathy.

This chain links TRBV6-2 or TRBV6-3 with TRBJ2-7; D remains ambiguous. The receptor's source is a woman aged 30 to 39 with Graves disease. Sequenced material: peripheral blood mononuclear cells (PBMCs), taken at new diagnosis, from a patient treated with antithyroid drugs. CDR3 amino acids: CASSYSGGRIYEQYF. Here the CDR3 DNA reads TGTGCCAGCAGTTACTCGGGCGGAAGAATCTACGAGCAGTACTTC.